The 13 T cell receptor beta chains below all came from one sample that was sequenced in a study of CD8+ T cells in alopecia areata. In each case, RNA was isolated and then reverse transcribed into cDNA as the sequencing template. Measured with immunoSEQ multiplex PCR; TCRdb has only the in-frame clones, and not every one. The sample has under 150,000 clones, about three fifths seen once. Sequencing used CD8+ T cells sorted from blood. The receptors derive from a human donor in good health.

J is TRBJ2-1 and V is TRBV6-5; 11 bases are shared with TRBD2. Per the germline V gene, CDR1 is MNHEY and CDR2 is SVGAGI. The CDR3 has 14 residues. The junction had 3 bases not matched to a gene; V was cut back by 2 bases and J by 9 bases. The CDR3 protein is CASSYQLAGAEQFF. Here the CDR3 DNA reads TGTGCCAGCAGTTACCAACTAGCGGGGGCTGAGCAGTTCTTC.

V and J are TRBV6-5 and TRBJ1-2; TRBD1 is a possible D gene (5 bases). The V end lost 7 bases, the J end lost 6 bases, and 18 bases lay between the germline ends. In germline, CDR1 is MNHEY, CDR2 SVGAGI. This CDR3 contains 14 residues. This CDR3 is CASTTPGSGHGYTF. CDR3 DNA: TGTGCCAGCACCACTCCAGGGTCGGGGCATGGCTACACCTTC.

CDR3 coding DNA: TGTGCCAGTAGTATCGGACAGCCCTACAATGAGCAGTTCTTC. This encodes CASSIGQPYNEQFF. The chain recombines TRBV19 with TRBJ2-1; maybe TRBD1 (6 bases). V was trimmed by 3 bases and J by 2 bases, leaving 8 bases between them. This CDR3 has 14 residues. The V gene's germline CDR1 is LNHDA and CDR2 SQIVND (reference sequence). Full variable domain (rest looked up from reference TRBV19 and TRBJ2-1): DGGITQSPKYLFRKEGQNVTLSCEQNLNHDAMYWYRQDPGQGLRLIYYSQIVNDFQKGDIAEGYSVSREKKESFPLTVTSAQKNPTAFYLCASSIGQPYNEQFFGPGTRLTVL.

This clone was detected a few times. The V gene is TRBV5-1, the J gene TRBJ2-5, with 8 bases matching TRBD2. The CDR3 consists of 15 residues. Germline lookup yields CDR1 SGHRS and CDR2 YFSETQ. With 8 bases clipped from V and 1 base from J, the junction kept 10 bases outside the gene matches. CDR3 in DNA: TGCGCCAGTGCACTAGCGGAGTCTCTCCAAGAGACCCAGTACTTC. This translates into CASALAESLQETQYF.

A few counts support this clone. The chain couples TRBV2 to TRBJ2-7; 12 nucleotides line up with TRBD2. The CDR3 is 16 amino acids. J gave up 3 bases and V 1 base, and 4 bases lay outside the gene matches. The germline CDR1 and CDR2 sequences are SNHLY and FYNNEI. The CDR3 DNA reads TGTGCCAGCAGTGAAGGACTAGCGGGAGCCAACTACGAGCAGTACTTC. Residues: CASSEGLAGANYEQYF.

Only a few counts were recorded for this clone. V usage is TRBV29-1 and J usage is TRBJ1-2; 9 positions agree with TRBD1. Germline assignment: CDR1 SQVTM and CDR2 ANQGSEA. Trimming cost V 8 bases and J 6 bases; bases outside gene matches: 16. The CDR3 runs to 15 residues. CDR3 residues: CSLRSGEQGAHGYTF. The CDR3 DNA follows: TGCAGCCTGAGATCCGGAGAACAGGGGGCTCATGGCTACACCTTC.

The rearrangement links TRBV11-2 to TRBJ2-1; TRBD2 matches at 8 bases. The CDR3 has 15 amino acids. CDR1 and CDR2 from the germline V gene are SGHAT and FQNNGV. With V trimmed by 4 bases and J by 4 bases, 6 bases remained unmatched. The CDR3 region has the DNA TGTGCCAGCAGCTCTTTAGCGGGAAGATACAATGAGCAGTTCTTC. This gives the protein CASSSLAGRYNEQFF. Full variable domain (outside the CDR3, taken from reference TRBV11-2 and TRBJ2-1): EAGVAQSPRYKIIEKRQSVAFWCNPISGHATLYWYQQILGQGPKLLIQFQNNGVVDDSQLPKDRFSAERLKGVDSTLKIQPAKLEDSAVYLCASSSLAGRYNEQFFGPGTRLTVL.

The rearrangement joins TRBV30 to TRBJ2-7, with 7 nucleotides matching TRBD1. The CDR3 extends over 14 amino acids. CDR1 and CDR2 (germline): GTSNPN, SVGIG (reference sequence). The V and J ends lost 3 bases and 1 base, in that order; junction bases with no gene match: 6. The CDR3 DNA is TGTGCCTGGAGAGAGGGACAGAGTTCCTACGAGCAGTACTTC. It codes for CAWREGQSSYEQYF.

This chain connects TRBV29-1 to TRBJ2-2, with TRBD1 matching 11 bases. Germline CDR1 SQVTM, CDR2 ANQGSEA. The CDR3 totals 14 residues. The junction had 5 bases not matched to a gene; V was cut back by 6 bases and J by 5 bases. The CDR3 spells CSVGTGGKTGELFF. The CDR3 coding sequence is TGCAGCGTGGGGACAGGGGGTAAAACCGGGGAGCTGTTTTTT.

This chain links TRBV23-1 with TRBJ1-1; D ambiguous. TRBV23-1 falls under the ORF class, with uncertain function. Trimming cost V 3 bases and J 11 bases, with 1 base left between them. CDR3 size: 8 residues. The CDR3 DNA reads as TGCGCCAGCAGTCATGCTTTCTTT. As protein: CASSHAFF.

The genes are TRBV29-1 and TRBJ2-1; 11 bases align to TRBD1. The length of the CDR3 is 16 residues. Germline V gene lookup returns CDR1 SQVTM and CDR2 ANQGSEA. With V trimmed by 0 bases and J by 4 bases, 5 bases remained unmatched. This CDR3 is CSVEDTDRGHYNEQFF. DNA for the CDR3: TGCAGCGTTGAAGACACGGACAGGGGGCATTACAATGAGCAGTTCTTC.

V usage is TRBV27 and J usage is TRBJ2-1; perhaps TRBD1 as D (5 bases). V dropped 2 bases and J dropped 4 bases, with 12 bases sitting between them. Germline CDR1 is MNHEY and CDR2 is SMNVEV (reference sequence). The CDR3 runs to 15 residues. CDR3 in DNA: TGTGCCAGCAGTTTAGAACAGGCGGATTACAATGAGCAGTTCTTC. It specifies CASSLEQADYNEQFF.

V is TRBV20-1 and J is TRBJ2-1, with unresolved D. V lost 2 bases and J 6 bases, leaving 2 bases between the germline ends. Germline assignment: CDR1 DFQATT and CDR2 SNEGSKA (reference sequence). There are 10 residues in the CDR3. The CDR3 DNA sequence: TGCAGTGCTAGACGCAATGAGCAGTTCTTC. Translated: CSARRNEQFF.